Listed below are T cell receptor beta chains from one sample, sequenced in a study of blood T cell repertoires in COVID-19. Data came from immunoSEQ multiplex PCR; TCRdb stores just in-frame clones and leaves some out. The sample carries 150,000 to 200,000 clones, about 78% recorded once. The sample was PBMCs or T cells enriched from blood (not recorded which). The receptors were gathered from a woman aged 50 to 65 who had recovered from COVID-19. Both conserved end residues are part of each CDR3. D genes are given only for firm matches.

>NA|TRBJ1-5|TRBV7-2
CASSPSEGPQHF
>NA|TRBJ2-1|TRBV21-1
CASSKRWGRGLSNEQFF
>NA|TRBJ2-2|TRBV7-3
CASSLTSPGELFF
>NA|TRBJ2-4|TRBV5-4
CASSLNSGTTKNIQYF
>TRBD2|TRBJ2-2|TRBV6-2/TRBV6-3
CASSRTSMNTGELFF
>NA|TRBJ2-7|TRBV3-1/TRBV3-2
CASSRRSSYEQYF
>TRBD2|TRBJ2-1|TRBV18
CASSPLGRGSYNEQFF
>NA|TRBJ2-3|TRBV7-8
CASSLGASRLTDTQYF
>NA|TRBJ1-4|TRBV30
CAWTRDVAVQVGSKLFF
>NA|TRBJ1-2|TRBV7-9
CASSSTAGGPGYTF
>TRBD2|TRBJ2-1|TRBV7-9
CASSAGLALGSYNEQFF
>NA|TRBJ1-2|TRBV7-9
CASSLDRGDYGYTF
>TRBD1|TRBJ2-7|TRBV7-2
CASSYETGPREQYF
>NA|TRBJ1-3|TRBV10-3
CAIRTGFSGNTIYF
>NA|TRBJ2-7|TRBV5-1
CASSLGTVSSYEQYF
>NA|TRBJ1-5|TRBV23-1
CASSRTASRPDQPQHF
>TRBD2|TRBJ2-1|TRBV24-1
CATASGTYNEQFF
>TRBD1|TRBJ1-3|TRBV6-5
CASSSGTGRPGNTIYF
>TRBD1|TRBJ1-5|TRBV19
CASSIGTGSLHYSNQPQHF
>NA|TRBJ1-6|TRBV7-2
CASRRGLLYNSPLHF
>NA|TRBJ2-1|TRBV30
CAWSVRIAARITGNEQFF
>TRBD1|TRBJ2-7|TRBV2
CASSVKGQGAGEQYF
>TRBD1|TRBJ1-1|TRBV28
CASRTSGGGTEAFF
>NA|TRBJ2-5|TRBV27
CARREETQYF
>TRBD1|TRBJ2-1|TRBV5-1
CASSHGTDYNEQFF
>TRBD2|TRBJ2-1|TRBV28
CASMAGDSNEQFF